One and the same sample provided the 10 T cell receptor beta chains below, sequenced in a study of response to subunit inactivated influenza vaccine (dated by TCRdb to the late 2010s). Libraries were made using RT-PCR. Sequencing instrument: Illumina HiSeq 2500. Through fastp at Q25 and MiXCR, TCRdb rebuilt clones from the public reads, retaining in-frame beta chains. Every CDR3 protein is listed once, alongside the most common genes and DNA of its rows. For this sample there are hundreds of thousands of distinct CDR3 sequences; 25% appear just once. Under 2.5% of the sample is held by the ten biggest clonotypes. The sample in question was CD4+ T cells sorted from PBMCs, obtained more than 4 days after vaccination. These receptors were collected from a middle-aged man who received an inactivated influenza vaccine. Donor details come from another sample of the same person, matched by shared clones.

This clonotype was picked up one time. The chain couples TRBV11-2 to TRBJ2-1; 8 nucleotides agree with TRBD2. This CDR3 spans 13 amino acids. Germline CDR1 and CDR2: SGHAT and FQNNGV. Trimming at V came to 11 bases and at J to 8 bases, leaving 11 bases not matched to a gene. Here the CDR3 DNA reads TGTGCCGTCCAGGCGGGGGGCCGACATGAGCAGTTCTTC. Amino acid sequence: CAVQAGGRHEQFF. Using reference TRBV11-2 and TRBJ2-1 for the parts outside the CDR3, the full variable domain is EAGVAQSPRYKIIEKRQSVAFWCNPISGHATLYWYQQILGQGPKLLIQFQNNGVVDDSQLPKDRFSAERLKGVDSTLKIQPAKLEDSAVYLCAVQAGGRHEQFFGPGTRLTVL.

The chain joins TRBV12-3 or TRBV12-4 to TRBJ1-2; weak D call: TRBD1 (5 bases). This CDR3 is 14 amino acids long. V shed 1 base and J shed 6 bases, with 12 bases lying between them. Written as DNA, the CDR3 is TGTGCCAGCAGTTTAGGGGCCAGGGTAGATGGCTACACCTTC. This codes for CASSLGARVDGYTF.

This clonotype was seen more than once but under ten times. The rearrangement links TRBV10-2 to TRBJ1-4, with TRBD1 matching 8 bases. The CDR3 spans 15 residues. The V and J ends lost 6 bases and 8 bases, in that order; junction bases with no gene match: 11. Germline lookup yields CDR1 WSHSY and CDR2 SAAADI. In DNA form, the CDR3 reads TGCGCCAGCAGGGATCAGGGGACAGGATCGGAAAAACTGTTTTTT. This encodes CASRDQGTGSEKLFF.

This clonotype was observed a handful of times. The rearrangement links TRBV5-8 to TRBJ1-6, with D unresolved. The germline gives CDR1 SGHTS, CDR2 YDEGEE. This CDR3 contains 16 residues. V dropped 0 bases and J dropped 7 bases, with 14 bases sitting between them. The CDR3 sequence: CASSLVATGGNSPLHF. CDR3 DNA sequence: TGTGCCAGCAGCTTGGTTGCCACGGGAGGGAATTCACCCCTCCACTTT.

The chain employs TRBV5-1 and TRBJ2-3; 9 bases line up with TRBD1. V lost 5 bases to trimming and J lost 4 bases; unmatched junction nucleotides: 5. There are 14 residues in the CDR3. Per germline, CDR1 SGHRS and CDR2 YFSETQ. Written as DNA, the CDR3 is TGCGCCAGCAGTTCGACAGGGGGGTCAGATACGCAGTATTTT. It encodes CASSSTGGSDTQYF. The variable domain in full, with the rest retrieved from reference TRBV5-1 and TRBJ2-3, is KAGVTQTPRYLIKTRGQQVTLSCSPISGHRSVSWYQQTPGQGLQFLFEYFSETQRNKGNFPGRFSGRQFSNSRSEMNVSTLELGDSALYLCASSSTGGSDTQYFGPGTRLTVL.

This clonotype was detected a few times. The chain couples TRBV12-3 or TRBV12-4 to TRBJ2-2; TRBD1 is a possible D gene (5 bases). The CDR3 extends over 16 amino acids. Trimming pared 5 bases from V and 1 base from J, leaving 14 bases between. CDR3 DNA sequence: TGTGCCAGCAGTCCAGGTCGCAGGGAGAACACCGGGGAGCTGTTTTTT. It codes for CASSPGRRENTGELFF.

There are a few counts of this clonotype. The chain employs TRBV5-1 and TRBJ2-5, with 9 positions matching TRBD2. The CDR3 extends over 16 amino acids. Germline CDR1 and CDR2: SGHRS and YFSETQ. The junction had 11 bases not matched to a gene; V was cut back by 4 bases and J by 4 bases. In nucleotides, the CDR3 is TGCGCCAGCAGCCCGACGCTAGCGGGGTTTACAGAGACCCAGTACTTC. The encoded protein is CASSPTLAGFTETQYF.

In this sample, this clonotype turned up a few times. This sequence joins TRBV9 and TRBJ1-3; weak D call: TRBD1 (5 bases). Germline V gene sequence: CDR1 SGDLS, CDR2 YYNGEE. V was pared by 3 bases and J by 8 bases, with 15 bases between. The CDR3 is 14 residues long. This chain's CDR3 is CASSGGPRVDTIYF. The CDR3 nucleotides are TGTGCCAGCAGCGGAGGGCCCAGGGTTGACACCATATATTTT.

This clonotype has at least ten counts. The chain has TRBV12-3 or TRBV12-4 and TRBJ1-2, with D perhaps TRBD1 (6 bases). V dropped 5 bases and J dropped 7 bases, with 17 bases sitting between them. The CDR3 has 14 amino acids. CDR3: CASSRSDRGPGYTF. In DNA form, the CDR3 reads TGTGCCAGCAGTCGGTCGGACAGAGGGCCTGGCTACACCTTC.

The V and J genes are TRBV20-1 and TRBJ2-7; the match to TRBD1 covers 9 bases. The germline V gene encodes CDR1 DFQATT and CDR2 SNEGSKA (reference sequence). The CDR3 is 18 residues long. Trimming at V came to 0 bases and at J to 7 bases, leaving 19 bases not matched to a gene. As DNA, the CDR3 is TGCAGTGCTAGAGATCAGGACAGGGGCCTTGGGACTACGTGGGAGCAGTACTTC. As protein: CSARDQDRGLGTTWEQYF.